A selection of T cell receptor beta chains follows, all from one sample in a study of beta chain features in type 1 diabetes. Sequenced by immunoSEQ multiplex PCR; TCRdb stores in-frame clones only, minus some. The sample holds some 160,000 clones, 8.5% to 10% seen once. The sequencing sample was made of central memory CD4+ T cells from blood. The receptor source for this set is a woman under 40 with type 1 diabetes. The CDR3 runs from the conserved cysteine through the conserved F or W. D genes are given only for firm matches. Not all rows give a size; the values are once, few, many and, for expanded clones, a class.

v_gene	abundance	j_gene	d_gene	CDR3nt	CDR3aa
TRBV28	few	TRBJ1-1	-	TGTGCCAGCACCAAAGGAACAGGGTCATACACTGAAGCTTTCTTT	CASTKGTGSYTEAFF
TRBV5-1	-	TRBJ2-7	TRBD2	TGCGCCAGCAGCTTGGGGTTAGCGGGCCCCGGCTCCTACGAGCAGTACTTC	CASSLGLAGPGSYEQYF
TRBV7-9	-	TRBJ2-1	TRBD1	TGTGCCAGCAGCTTTATGACAGGGGGTTACAATGAGCAGTTCTTC	CASSFMTGGYNEQFF
TRBV5-6	-	TRBJ2-1	-	TGTGCCAGCAGCTTGTTTCCAGGGATCTACAATGAGCAGTTCTTC	CASSLFPGIYNEQFF
TRBV7-9	-	TRBJ1-4	-	TGTGCCAGCAGCTTAGTGAGAGAAAAACTGTTTTTT	CASSLVREKLFF
TRBV19	-	TRBJ1-4	-	TGTGCCAGTAGGAGAACAGGAGATAATGAAAAACTGTTTTTT	CASRRTGDNEKLFF
TRBV11-2	few	TRBJ2-5	-	TGTGCCGTAAAGGACAGTCAAGAGACCCAGTACTTC	CAVKDSQETQYF
TRBV30	-	TRBJ1-2	-	TGTGCCTCCAAGGTGGGGGGGTCGATTGGCTACACCTTC	CASKVGGSIGYTF
TRBV4-1	-	TRBJ1-2	TRBD1	TGCGCCAGCAGCCAAGAGGCGAAGGGGGCGGGTACTAACTATGGCTACACCTTC	CASSQEAKGAGTNYGYTF
TRBV11-2	-	TRBJ2-1	TRBD1	TGTGCCAGCAGCTCGAGGACAGGAGGCTACAATGAGCAGTTCTTC	CASSSRTGGYNEQFF
TRBV7-9	few	TRBJ2-7	-	TGTGCCAGCAGCCTTACGGGAGACGAGCAGTACTTC	CASSLTGDEQYF
TRBV18	-	TRBJ2-1	-	TGTGCCAGCTCACCATCTCGGGAGGAGCAGTTCTTC	CASSPSREEQFF
TRBV30	few	TRBJ1-2	TRBD1	TGTGCCTGGAGACGGGGATTTATGACAGGGGGCAAGGGGAACTATGGCTACACCTTC	CAWRRGFMTGGKGNYGYTF
TRBV7-8	few	TRBJ2-5	-	TGTGCCAGCAGCCCTGCGGAGACCCAGTACTTC	CASSPAETQYF
TRBV7-9	-	TRBJ1-4	TRBD1	TGTGCCAGCAGTTCGACAGGGCGTCGAGACGAAAAACTGTTTTTT	CASSSTGRRDEKLFF
TRBV25-1	few	TRBJ2-5	TRBD1	TGTGCCAGCAGTGATCTGACGACAGGGTCGGAGACCCAGTACTTC	CASSDLTTGSETQYF
TRBV23-1	-	TRBJ2-2	TRBD2	TGCGCCAGCAGTCACGAGCGGGAGATCGGGGAGCTGTTTTTT	CASSHEREIGELFF
TRBV5-1	-	TRBJ1-1	TRBD1	TGCGCCAGCAGCAAGGACAGGGGGGCCACTGAAGCTTTCTTT	CASSKDRGATEAFF
TRBV11-3	few	TRBJ1-4	-	TGTGCCAGCAGCTTAGATACCGGAGGCGAAAAACTGTTTTTT	CASSLDTGGEKLFF
TRBV19	-	TRBJ2-3	-	TGTGCCAGTAGTGTCGGACAGACGGGCACAGATACGCAGTATTTT	CASSVGQTGTDTQYF
TRBV5-4	once	TRBJ1-1	-	TGTGCCAGCAGCTTGGACCAGAGGAGGGAGTGGGCTTTCTTT	CASSLDQRREWAFF
TRBV19	few	TRBJ2-7	TRBD2	TGTGCCAGTAGTCCCGGACTAGCGGGAATCGAGCAGTACTTC	CASSPGLAGIEQYF
TRBV6-6	few	TRBJ1-2	-	TGTGCCGTCTCAGGGGAATCGGGGAACTATGGCTACACCTTC	CAVSGESGNYGYTF
TRBV6-5	-	TRBJ2-1	TRBD2	TGTGCCAGCAGTCTAGCGGGAGGAGTGAATGAGCAGTTCTTC	CASSLAGGVNEQFF
TRBV4-1	-	TRBJ2-7	TRBD2	TGCGCCAGCAGCCAAGCGCCTAGCGGGAGGCCGAGCTCCTACGAGCAGTACTTC	CASSQAPSGRPSSYEQYF
TRBV4-3	-	TRBJ2-5	-	TGCGCCAGCAGCCAAGGAAACTTTGAAGAGACCCAGTACTTC	CASSQGNFEETQYF
TRBV28	-	TRBJ2-3	TRBD1	TGTGCCAGCACCTTAGGGACAGAGGTGACGCAGTATTTT	CASTLGTEVTQYF
TRBV4-1	-	TRBJ1-2	-	TGCGCCAGCAGCCAAGGTGTAGGGGTCGGCTATGGCTACACCTTC	CASSQGVGVGYGYTF
TRBV7-9	-	TRBJ1-2	TRBD1	TGTGCCAGCAGCTCCGGGACAGGGCACTATGGCTACACCTTC	CASSSGTGHYGYTF
TRBV2	few	TRBJ1-2	TRBD1	TGTGCCAGCAGTGTTGGACAGGGGTTAGGCTACACCTTC	CASSVGQGLGYTF
TRBV27	few	TRBJ2-7	-	TGTGCCAGCGGAGAAAAAACTTACGAGCAGTACTTC	CASGEKTYEQYF
TRBV5-1	-	TRBJ2-1	TRBD2	TGCGCCAGCAGCCGGGGGACTAGCGGGAGAAGTGAGCAGTTCTTC	CASSRGTSGRSEQFF
TRBV19	few	TRBJ1-5	-	TGTGCCAGTAGTATAGTTCCGGACTATAGCAATCAGCCCCAGCATTTT	CASSIVPDYSNQPQHF
TRBV7-6	few	TRBJ2-7	TRBD2	TGTGCCAGCAGCTCTGGACTAGCGGGAGCACGGTACTACGAGCAGTACTTC	CASSSGLAGARYYEQYF
TRBV4-1	few	TRBJ2-5	TRBD2	TGCGCCAGCAGCCGAGGAACAGCTAGCGGGGTCCAAGAGACCCAGTACTTC	CASSRGTASGVQETQYF